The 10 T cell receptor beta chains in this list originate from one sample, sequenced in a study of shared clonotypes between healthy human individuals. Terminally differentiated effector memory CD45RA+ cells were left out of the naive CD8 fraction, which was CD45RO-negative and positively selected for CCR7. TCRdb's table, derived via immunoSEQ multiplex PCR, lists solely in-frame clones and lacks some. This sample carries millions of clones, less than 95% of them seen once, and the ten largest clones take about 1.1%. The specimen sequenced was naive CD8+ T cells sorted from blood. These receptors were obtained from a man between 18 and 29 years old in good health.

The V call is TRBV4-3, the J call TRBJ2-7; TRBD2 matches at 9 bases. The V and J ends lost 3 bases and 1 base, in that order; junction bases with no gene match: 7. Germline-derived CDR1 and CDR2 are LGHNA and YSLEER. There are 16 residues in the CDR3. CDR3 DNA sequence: TGCGCCAGCAGCCAGGCCTGGACTAGCGAATCCTACGAGCAGTACTTC. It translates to CASSQAWTSESYEQYF.

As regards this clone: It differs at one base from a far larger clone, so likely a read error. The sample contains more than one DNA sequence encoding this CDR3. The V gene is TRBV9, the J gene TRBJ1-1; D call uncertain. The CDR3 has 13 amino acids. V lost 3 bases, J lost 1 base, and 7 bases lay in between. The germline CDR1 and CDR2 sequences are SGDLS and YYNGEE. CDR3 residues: CASSAGGNTEAFF. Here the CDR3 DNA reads TGTGCCAGCAGCGCAGGTGGGAACACTGAAGCTTTCTTT.

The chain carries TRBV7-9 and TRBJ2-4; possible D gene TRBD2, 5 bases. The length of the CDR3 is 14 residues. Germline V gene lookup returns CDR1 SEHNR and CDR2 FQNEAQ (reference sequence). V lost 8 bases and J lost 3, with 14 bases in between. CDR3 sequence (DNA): TGTGCCAGCGGCGGGTCAAGCATCAAAAACATTCAGTACTTC. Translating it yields CASGGSSIKNIQYF.

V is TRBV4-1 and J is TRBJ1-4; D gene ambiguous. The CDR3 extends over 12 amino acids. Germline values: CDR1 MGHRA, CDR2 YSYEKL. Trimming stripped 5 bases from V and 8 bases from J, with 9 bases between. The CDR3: CASSFRREKLFF. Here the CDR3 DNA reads TGCGCCAGCAGCTTCCGGAGAGAAAAACTGTTTTTT.

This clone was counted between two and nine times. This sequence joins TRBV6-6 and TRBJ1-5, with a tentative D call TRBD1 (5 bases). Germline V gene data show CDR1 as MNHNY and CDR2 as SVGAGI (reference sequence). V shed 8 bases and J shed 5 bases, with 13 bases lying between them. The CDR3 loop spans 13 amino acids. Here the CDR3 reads CASDSRVDQPQHF. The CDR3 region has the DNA TGTGCCAGCGACAGCAGGGTAGATCAGCCCCAGCATTTT.

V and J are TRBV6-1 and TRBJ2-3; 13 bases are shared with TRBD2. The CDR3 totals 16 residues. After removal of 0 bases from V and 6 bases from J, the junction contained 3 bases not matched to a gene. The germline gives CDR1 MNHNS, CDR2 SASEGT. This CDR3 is CASSEAGLAGWDTQYF. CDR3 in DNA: TGTGCCAGCAGTGAAGCGGGACTAGCGGGATGGGATACGCAGTATTTT.

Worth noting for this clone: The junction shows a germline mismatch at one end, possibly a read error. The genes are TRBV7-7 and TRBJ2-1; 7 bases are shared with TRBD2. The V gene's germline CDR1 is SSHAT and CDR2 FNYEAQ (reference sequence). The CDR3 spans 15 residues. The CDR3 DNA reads TGTGCTAGCAGCTCTGGGGCGGGGGCCTACAATGAGCAGTTCTTC. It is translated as CASSSGAGAYNEQFF.

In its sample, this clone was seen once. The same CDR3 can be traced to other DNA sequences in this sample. CDR3 amino acids: CASSPSPAYEQYF. In nucleotides, the CDR3 is TGCGCCAGCAGCCCGAGTCCTGCCTACGAGCAGTACTTC. The rearrangement uses TRBV4-1 and TRBJ2-7; no clear D gene. Trimming shortened V by 4 bases and J by 2 bases, and 9 bases separated the two germline ends. The CDR3 runs to 13 residues. In germline, CDR1 is MGHRA, CDR2 YSYEKL.

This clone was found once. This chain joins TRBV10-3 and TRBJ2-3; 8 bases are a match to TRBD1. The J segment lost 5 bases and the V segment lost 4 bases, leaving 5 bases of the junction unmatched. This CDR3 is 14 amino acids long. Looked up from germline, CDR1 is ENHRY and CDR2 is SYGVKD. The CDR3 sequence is CAISAGGAEDTQYF. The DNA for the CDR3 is TGTGCCATCAGTGCAGGGGGCGCGGAAGATACGCAGTATTTT.

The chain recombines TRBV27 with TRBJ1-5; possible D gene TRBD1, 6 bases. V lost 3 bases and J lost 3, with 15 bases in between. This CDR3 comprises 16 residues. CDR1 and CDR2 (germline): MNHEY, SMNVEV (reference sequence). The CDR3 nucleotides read TGTGCCAGCAGTTTGTTTGGGGGGCTCGACAATCAGCCCCAGCATTTT. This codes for CASSLFGGLDNQPQHF.